These T cell receptor beta chains were read from a single sample in a study of blood T cell repertoires in COVID-19. Using immunoSEQ multiplex PCR, the repertoire was profiled, and TCRdb retains in-frame clones only, with some absent. The sample lists under 100,000 clones; around 90% were seen once. The specimen was peripheral blood. These receptor sequences come from a man aged 45-65 years with active COVID-19. The CDR3 runs from the conserved cysteine through the conserved F or W. Each record gives: clone size, V gene, J gene, D gene, CDR3 DNA, CDR3 protein. D genes are given only for firm matches. Not every row has a clone size; where given, it reads once, few, many or a size class.

NA	TRBV6-5	TRBJ1-2	TRBD1	TGTGCCAGCAGTCATAGCCGAACAGGGGGTGGCTACACCTTC	CASSHSRTGGGYTF
NA	TRBV9	TRBJ1-4	NA	TGTGCCAGCAGCGTAGGGGCAGCGGGGGTCCTTGAAAAACTGTTTTTT	CASSVGAAGVLEKLFF
NA	TRBV5-1	TRBJ2-3	TRBD1	TGCGCCAGCAGCTTTGGACAGGACACAGATACGCAGTATTTT	CASSFGQDTDTQYF
NA	TRBV2	TRBJ1-5	NA	TGTGCCAGCAGTCCCCCACGTACCGAACAGGGTCGTACTCAGCCCCAGCATTTT	CASSPPRTEQGRTQPQHF
NA	TRBV6-1	TRBJ1-1	NA	TGTGCCAGCAGTGAACTACAGGGGAACACTGAAGCTTTCTTT	CASSELQGNTEAFF
once	TRBV7-2	TRBJ2-7	TRBD2	TGTGCCAGCAGCACCACCTCTAGCGGGGCCTACGAGCAGTACTTC	CASSTTSSGAYEQYF
NA	TRBV18	TRBJ2-3	TRBD2	TGTGCCAGCTCACCCGGACTAGCGGGCAATACGCAGTATTTT	CASSPGLAGNTQYF
NA	TRBV7-2	TRBJ1-1	TRBD1	TGTGCCAGCAGGGGACAGGGCTCGAACACTGAAGCTTTCTTT	CASRGQGSNTEAFF
once	TRBV18	TRBJ2-3	NA	TGTGCCAGCTCACCACAGGGGCTCCAGACAGATACGCAGTATTTT	CASSPQGLQTDTQYF
once	TRBV3-1/TRBV3-2	TRBJ2-2	TRBD2	TGTGCCAGCAGCCAAGATGGGGCTAGCGGGACCGGGGAGCTGTTTTTT	CASSQDGASGTGELFF
NA	TRBV6-1	TRBJ1-5	NA	TGTGCCAGCAGTGAAAGAGATGGTCAGCCCCAGCATTTT	CASSERDGQPQHF
NA	TRBV7-9	TRBJ2-3	NA	TGTGCCAGCACTGCGGGAAGCACAGATACGCAGTATTTT	CASTAGSTDTQYF
NA	TRBV9	TRBJ1-1	NA	TGTGCCAGCAGCGCGCAGACCGGAGGGACTGAAGCTTTCTTT	CASSAQTGGTEAFF
NA	TRBV15	TRBJ2-3	NA	TGTGCCACCAGCGAGGCCGGAGGAGCTACGCAGTATTTT	CATSEAGGATQYF
NA	TRBV28	TRBJ1-2	NA	TGTGCCAGCAGTTTTAGCCAGGGGATCTATGGCTACACCTTC	CASSFSQGIYGYTF
NA	TRBV6-6	TRBJ2-7	NA	TGTGCCAGCAGTCACAGAGACTACGAGCAGTACTTC	CASSHRDYEQYF
NA	TRBV18	TRBJ1-3	TRBD1	TGTGCCAGCTCACCCGGGACAGGGAAGGGAAACACCATATATTTT	CASSPGTGKGNTIYF
once	TRBV6-6	TRBJ1-3	NA	TGTGCCAGCAGTCCCGGTTGGGCCAAAAACTCTGGAAACACCATATATTTT	CASSPGWAKNSGNTIYF
NA	TRBV4-2	TRBJ1-2	TRBD1	TGTGCCAGCAGCTTACAGGGGAATGAAGGCTATGGCTACACCTTC	CASSLQGNEGYGYTF
NA	TRBV5-1	TRBJ2-3	NA	TGCGCCAGCAGCGACAGGTTACGCACCATGCACCGCACAGATACGCAGTATTTT	CASSDRLRTMHRTDTQYF
NA	TRBV3-1/TRBV3-2	TRBJ2-3	NA	TGTGCCAGCAGCCAAGTCTGGTTTGCGGACACAGATACGCAGTATTTT	CASSQVWFADTDTQYF
NA	TRBV4-3	TRBJ1-1	NA	TGCGCCAGCAGCCAAGATTGGGCCCGTTGGAACACTGAAGCTTTCTTT	CASSQDWARWNTEAFF
NA	TRBV7-3	TRBJ2-3	NA	TGTGCCGGCCCAAACCCGATTCGCACAGATACGCAGTATTTT	CAGPNPIRTDTQYF
NA	TRBV2	TRBJ1-5	TRBD1	TGTGCCAGCAGGCAGGGGGCTGCTCAGAAAAATCAGCCCCAGCATTTT	CASRQGAAQKNQPQHF
NA	TRBV5-4	TRBJ2-5	NA	TGTGCCAGCAACAGTGGCGGAGGCCAGAAGACCCAGTACTTC	CASNSGGGQKTQYF
NA	TRBV7-9	TRBJ2-7	NA	TGTGCCAGCACCCCCCCCTGGGCAGACTCCTACGAGCAGTACTTC	CASTPPWADSYEQYF
once	TRBV28	TRBJ2-7	NA	TGTGCCAGCAGTTTAGGCAGCTCCTACGAGCAGTACTTC	CASSLGSSYEQYF
NA	TRBV6-6	TRBJ2-7	NA	TGTGCCAGCAAAGCCAGGGACACCTACGAGCAGTACTTC	CASKARDTYEQYF
NA	TRBV7-6	TRBJ2-7	TRBD2	TGTGCCAGCAGCCCCGGGACTAGCGCATCCTACGAGCAGTACTTC	CASSPGTSASYEQYF
once	TRBV27	TRBJ2-1	TRBD2	TGTGCCAGCAGTTTAAATCCGGGCGGGAGACTATACAATGAGCAGTTCTTC	CASSLNPGGRLYNEQFF
NA	TRBV6-5	TRBJ1-1	TRBD1	TGTGCCAGCAGTTTAAGACAGGGGCACACTGAAGCTTTCTTT	CASSLRQGHTEAFF
NA	TRBV11-3	TRBJ2-7	NA	TGTGCCAGCAGCTTAGATTCACAGAACGAGCAGTACTTC	CASSLDSQNEQYF
NA	TRBV5-8	TRBJ1-2	TRBD1	TGTGCCAGCAGCAATTTTAACAGGGGTCGTGGCTACACCTTC	CASSNFNRGRGYTF
NA	TRBV2	TRBJ1-2	NA	TGTGCCAGCAGAGCTCAGGTTTCTAACTATGGCTACACCTTC	CASRAQVSNYGYTF
NA	TRBV6-2/TRBV6-3	TRBJ1-3	NA	TGTGCCAGCAGTTACTCCCGAGGTATCAGGGGATCGGCTGGAAACACCATATATTTT	CASSYSRGIRGSAGNTIYF
NA	TRBV6-6	TRBJ2-2	NA	TGTGCCAGCAGTAGGGGGGGCCCCACCGGGGAGCTGTTTTTT	CASSRGGPTGELFF
NA	TRBV27	TRBJ1-4	TRBD1	TGTGCCAGCACTACCGGGACAGGGCGGGAAAAACTGTTTTTT	CASTTGTGREKLFF
NA	TRBV24-1	TRBJ2-5	TRBD2	TGTGCCACCAGTTACAGACTAGCGGGGGAAGAGACCCAGTACTTC	CATSYRLAGEETQYF
NA	TRBV6-5	TRBJ1-3	TRBD1	TGTGCCAGCTATGAGGGGGCAGGGTATGGAAACACCATATATTTT	CASYEGAGYGNTIYF
NA	TRBV11-2	TRBJ1-4	TRBD1	TGTGCCAGCAGCTCTACCAGGGGGCGCCGGTATGAAAAACTGTTTTTT	CASSSTRGRRYEKLFF